The 16 T cell receptor beta chains in this list originate from one sample, sequenced in a study of Graves' ophthalmopathy and Graves' hyperthyroidism (dated by TCRdb to 2016 to 2019). TCRdb names Illumina HiSeq 2000 as the instrument used. For repertoire sequencing, the TCR beta CDR3 regions were amplified from RNA transcripts. A first-round RT-PCR used HTBI primers with the Qiagen OneStep RT-PCR kit, followed by a second-round multiplex PCR, size selection and purification. TCRdb ran its own pipeline on the public reads, namely fastp trimming at Q25 and MiXCR clone calling, and kept in-frame beta chains. Entries that share a CDR3 protein sequence are merged under the most common genes and DNA. The sample records over a million distinct CDR3 sequences, about 38% of which are singletons. The top ten clones comprise approximately 10% of the sample. The sequencing input was peripheral blood or thyroid tissue (not recorded which). Receptors originate from an adult man with Graves' hyperthyroidism.

As DNA, the CDR3 is TGTGCCAGCAGCCGAAACCAGGGGCATTTT. It translates to CASSRNQGHF. The J gene is TRBJ1-5, the V gene TRBV7-3; a weak D match, TRBD1 (5 bases). V was clipped by 5 bases and J by 15 bases, with 11 bases between them. The CDR3 length is 10 residues. In germline, CDR1 is SGHTA, CDR2 FQGTGA.

This clonotype came up many times. The chain has TRBV7-9 and TRBJ1-2, with TRBD1 identical over 9 bases. In germline, CDR1 is SEHNR, CDR2 FQNEAQ (reference sequence). Trimming at V came to 5 bases and at J to 8 bases, leaving 9 bases not matched to a gene. This CDR3 region has 14 residues. This CDR3 is CASSLGTGLKGYTF. In DNA form, the CDR3 reads TGTGCCAGCAGCCTCGGGACAGGGTTGAAGGGCTACACCTTC.

The chain couples TRBV10-3 to TRBJ2-2, with 7 bases aligning to TRBD2. Germline loops: CDR1 ENHRY, CDR2 SYGVKD. The trim removed 3 bases at V and 0 bases at J, leaving 4 bases unmatched. The CDR3 is 16 amino acids. The CDR3 region has the DNA TGTGCCATCAGTGATGGGGCGGGGGCGAACACCGGGGAGCTGTTTTTT. This gives the protein CAISDGAGANTGELFF.

Ten or more counts support this clonotype. This chain connects TRBV9 to TRBJ1-5, with D tentatively TRBD1 (6 bases). Trimming stripped 0 bases from V and 4 bases from J, with 8 bases between. The CDR3 has 14 residues. Germline values: CDR1 SGDLS, CDR2 YYNGEE. This chain's CDR3 is CASSVGQANQPQHF. Written as DNA, the CDR3 is TGTGCCAGCAGCGTAGGACAGGCAAATCAGCCCCAGCATTTT.

The rearrangement links TRBV7-2 to TRBJ2-5; 8 bases align to TRBD1. The DNA end is more similar to TRBJ2-1, so the J call may be wrong. CDR3 length: 11 amino acids. Germline V gene data show CDR1 as SGHTA and CDR2 as FQGNSA. CDR3: CASSWDREQFF. CDR3 sequence (DNA): TGTGCCAGCAGTTGGGACAGGGAGCAGTTCTTC.

This chain uses TRBV24-1 with TRBJ2-7; 8 nucleotides align to TRBD1. V shed 4 bases and J 6 bases; nucleotides not matched to a gene: 13. The germline V gene has CDR1 KGHDR and CDR2 SFDVKD. CDR3 length: 16 residues. As DNA, the CDR3 is TGTGCCACCAGTGACTACGACGGACAGGGCAGAGGCGAGCAGTACTTC. It encodes CATSDYDGQGRGEQYF.

This sequence joins TRBV7-2 and TRBJ2-5; TRBD1 matches 9 bases. V gave up 4 bases and J gave up 4 bases; unmatched junction bases: 7. The CDR3 length is 15 residues. Germline V gene data show CDR1 as SGHTA and CDR2 as FQGNSA. CDR3 in DNA: TGTGCCAGCAGCTCACGGGACAGGGACCGAGAGACCCAGTACTTC. Translated, it gives CASSSRDRDRETQYF.

V and J are TRBV7-9 and TRBJ2-2, with D perhaps assigned TRBD1 or TRBD2 (5 bases each). V lost 2 bases to trimming and J lost 5 bases, with 12 bases between them. Germline V gene lookup returns CDR1 SEHNR and CDR2 FQNEAQ (reference sequence). This CDR3 contains 15 residues. The CDR3 DNA is TGTGCCAGCAGCTTACGGGACCCACGGACCGGGGAGCTGTTTTTT. Translating gives CASSLRDPRTGELFF. The entire variable domain, with the rest obtained from reference TRBV7-9 and TRBJ2-2, is as follows: DTGVSQNPRHKITKRGQNVTFRCDPISEHNRLYWYRQTLGQGPEFLTYFQNEAQLEKSRLLSDRFSAERPKGSFSTLEIQRTEQGDSAMYLCASSLRDPRTGELFFGEGSRLTVL.

V is TRBV9 and J is TRBJ1-6; 7 positions match TRBD1. This CDR3 is built from 14 residues. Germline V CDR1 and CDR2: SGDLS, YYNGEE. The trim removed 0 bases at V and 8 bases at J, leaving 2 bases unmatched. The CDR3 DNA follows: TGTGCCAGCAGCGTAGAACAGGGGTATTCACCCCTCCACTTT. It is translated as CASSVEQGYSPLHF.

The chain has TRBV3-1 and TRBJ1-6; tentatively, D is TRBD1 (5 bases). Trimming pared 4 bases from V and 0 bases from J, leaving 13 bases between. There are 17 residues in the CDR3. Germline assignment: CDR1 LGHDT and CDR2 YNNKEL (reference sequence). For the CDR3, the DNA is TGTGCCAGCAGCCCGAGGACAAGGAGCTCCTATAATTCACCCCTCCACTTT. Translating gives CASSPRTRSSYNSPLHF.

The chain employs TRBV30 and TRBJ2-6; D is unclear. CDR3 length: 12 amino acids. The V gene's germline CDR1 is GTSNPN and CDR2 SVGIG (reference sequence). The CDR3 protein is CAYRSGANVLTF. In nucleotides, the CDR3 is TGTGCGTACAGATCCGGGGCCAACGTCCTGACTTTC.

In this sample, this clonotype turned up once. The chain couples TRBV20-1 to TRBJ1-4, with no clear D. In germline, CDR1 is DFQATT, CDR2 SNEGSKA (reference sequence). The CDR3 length is 12 residues. V shed 2 bases and J shed 5 bases, with 6 bases lying between them. The CDR3 region is CSARPKNEKLFF. The CDR3 DNA is TGCAGTGCTAGACCGAAAAATGAAAAACTGTTTTTT.

This rearrangement joins TRBV29-1 to TRBJ1-5, with 8 bases aligning to TRBD1. This CDR3 comprises 13 residues. In germline, CDR1 is SQVTM, CDR2 ANQGSEA. V lost 4 bases and J lost 5; bases outside the gene matches: 4. CDR3: CSVGTGRYQPQHF. The CDR3 coding sequence is TGCAGCGTTGGGACAGGGCGTTATCAGCCCCAGCATTTT.

V gene TRBV10-3 combines with J gene TRBJ2-5; no definite D call. Between the trimmed V and J ends, which lost 3 bases and 5 bases, there was a span of 10 bases. Per germline, CDR1 ENHRY and CDR2 SYGVKD. This CDR3 contains 13 residues. The CDR3 DNA sequence: TGTGCCATCAGTGATGAGGTCCAGGAGACCCAGTACTTC. Protein: CAISDEVQETQYF.

On this clonotype itself: The junction does not match germline at one end; this may be a read error. The chain uses TRBV20-1 and TRBJ1-1; D may be TRBD1 (6 bases). Germline loops: CDR1 DFQATT, CDR2 SNEGSKA (reference sequence). The CDR3 loop spans 11 amino acids. CDR3 nucleotides: TGCGGTGCTAGACGACAGGACAAAGCTTCCTTT. The encoded protein is CGARRQDKASF.

Points on this clonotype: A read error may be the cause here, since a much bigger clone is one base away. V is TRBV7-9 and J is TRBJ2-7, with a possible D match to TRBD1 (6 bases). Trimming removed 1 base at V and 2 bases at J, with 15 bases between. Germline assignment: CDR1 SEHNR and CDR2 FQNEAQ (reference sequence). CDR3 size: 16 residues. The CDR3 DNA is TGTGCCAGCAGCTTAGGAAGTGGACAGCACCCCTACGAGCAGTACTTC. Protein product: CASSLGSGQHPYEQYF.